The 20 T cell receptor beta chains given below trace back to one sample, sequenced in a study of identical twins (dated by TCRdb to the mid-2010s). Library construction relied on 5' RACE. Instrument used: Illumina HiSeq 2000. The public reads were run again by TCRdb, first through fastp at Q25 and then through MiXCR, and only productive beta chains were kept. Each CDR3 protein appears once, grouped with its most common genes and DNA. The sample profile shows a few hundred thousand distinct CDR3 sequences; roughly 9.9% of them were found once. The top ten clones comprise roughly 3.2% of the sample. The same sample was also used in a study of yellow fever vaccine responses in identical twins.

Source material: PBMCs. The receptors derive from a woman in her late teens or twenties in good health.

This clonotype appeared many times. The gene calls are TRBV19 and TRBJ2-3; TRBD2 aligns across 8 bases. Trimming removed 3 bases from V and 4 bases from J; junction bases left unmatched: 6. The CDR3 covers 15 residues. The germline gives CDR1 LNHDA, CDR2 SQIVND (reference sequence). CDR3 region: CASSIRTSSADTQYF. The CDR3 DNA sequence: TGTGCCAGTAGTATCCGGACTAGCTCTGCAGATACGCAGTATTTT. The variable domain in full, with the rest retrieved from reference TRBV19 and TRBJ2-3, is DGGITQSPKYLFRKEGQNVTLSCEQNLNHDAMYWYRQDPGQGLRLIYYSQIVNDFQKGDIAEGYSVSREKKESFPLTVTSAQKNPTAFYLCASSIRTSSADTQYFGPGTRLTVL.

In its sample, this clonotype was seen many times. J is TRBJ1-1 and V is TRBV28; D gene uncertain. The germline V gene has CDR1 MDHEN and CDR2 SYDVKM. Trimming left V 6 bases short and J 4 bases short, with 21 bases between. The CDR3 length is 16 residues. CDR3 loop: CASSPLPWDYGTEAFF. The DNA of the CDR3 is TGTGCCAGCAGCCCCCTCCCCTGGGATTACGGCACTGAAGCTTTCTTT.

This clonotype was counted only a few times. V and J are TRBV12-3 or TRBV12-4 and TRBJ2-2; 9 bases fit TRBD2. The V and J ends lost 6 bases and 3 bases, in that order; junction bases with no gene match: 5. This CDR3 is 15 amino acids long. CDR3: CASSGTSSDTGELFF. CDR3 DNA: TGTGCCAGCAGCGGGACTAGCTCGGACACCGGGGAGCTGTTTTTT.

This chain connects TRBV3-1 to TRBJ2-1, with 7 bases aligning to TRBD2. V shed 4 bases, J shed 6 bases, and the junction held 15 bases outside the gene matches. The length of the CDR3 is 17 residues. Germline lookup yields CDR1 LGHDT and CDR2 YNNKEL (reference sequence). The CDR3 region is CASSLGLGAGEGNEQFF. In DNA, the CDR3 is TGTGCCAGCAGCCTTGGCCTTGGCGCGGGGGAAGGCAATGAGCAGTTCTTC.

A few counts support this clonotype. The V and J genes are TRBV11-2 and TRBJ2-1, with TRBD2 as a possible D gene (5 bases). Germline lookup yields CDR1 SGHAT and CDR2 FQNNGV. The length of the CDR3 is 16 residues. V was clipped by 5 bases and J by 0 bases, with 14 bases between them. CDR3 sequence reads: CASSPPTTSSYNEQFF. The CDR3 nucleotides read TGTGCCAGCAGCCCACCGACTACTAGCTCCTACAATGAGCAGTTCTTC.

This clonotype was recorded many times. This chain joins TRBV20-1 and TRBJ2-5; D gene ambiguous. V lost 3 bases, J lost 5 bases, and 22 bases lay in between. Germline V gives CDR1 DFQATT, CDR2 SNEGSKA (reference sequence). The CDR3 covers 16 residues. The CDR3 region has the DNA TGCAGTGCTAGTTATGAGCTAAGTCCAAGTGGGGAGACCCAGTACTTC. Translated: CSASYELSPSGETQYF.

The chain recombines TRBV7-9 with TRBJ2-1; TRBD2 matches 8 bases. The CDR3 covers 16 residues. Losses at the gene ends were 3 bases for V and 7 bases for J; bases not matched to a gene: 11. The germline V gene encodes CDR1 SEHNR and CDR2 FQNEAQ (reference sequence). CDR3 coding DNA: TGTGCCAGCAGCTTTCCGCGGGAGGCCCCCAAGAATGAGCAGTTCTTC. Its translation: CASSFPREAPKNEQFF.

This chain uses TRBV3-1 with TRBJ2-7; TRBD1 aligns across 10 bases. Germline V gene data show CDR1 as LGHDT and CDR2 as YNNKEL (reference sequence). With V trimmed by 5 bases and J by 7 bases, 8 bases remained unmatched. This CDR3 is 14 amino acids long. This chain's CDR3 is CASSAGQGVEEQYF. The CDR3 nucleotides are TGTGCCAGCAGCGCAGGACAGGGGGTCGAAGAGCAGTACTTC.

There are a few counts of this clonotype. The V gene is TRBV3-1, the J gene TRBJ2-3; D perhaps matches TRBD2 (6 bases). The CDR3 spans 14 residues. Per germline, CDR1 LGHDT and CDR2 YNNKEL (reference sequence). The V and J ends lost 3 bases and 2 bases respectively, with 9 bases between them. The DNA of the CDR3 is TGTGCCAGCAGCCAGCGGGACCCCACAGATACGCAGTATTTT. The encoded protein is CASSQRDPTDTQYF.

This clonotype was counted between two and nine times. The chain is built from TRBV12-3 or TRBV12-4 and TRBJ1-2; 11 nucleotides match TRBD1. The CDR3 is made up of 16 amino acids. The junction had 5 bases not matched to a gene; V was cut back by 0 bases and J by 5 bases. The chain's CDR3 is CASSLARTGGLYGYTF. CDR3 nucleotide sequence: TGTGCCAGCAGTTTAGCCCGGACAGGGGGCCTTTATGGCTACACCTTC.

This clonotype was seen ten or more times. CDR3 in DNA: TGTGCCAGCAGCGGACTAGCGGGAGTAAGGGAGACCCAGTACTTC. Protein product: CASSGLAGVRETQYF. The chain has TRBV12-3 or TRBV12-4 and TRBJ2-5, with TRBD2 identical over 13 bases. With 6 bases clipped from V and 5 bases from J, the junction kept 6 bases outside the gene matches. CDR3 length: 15 residues.

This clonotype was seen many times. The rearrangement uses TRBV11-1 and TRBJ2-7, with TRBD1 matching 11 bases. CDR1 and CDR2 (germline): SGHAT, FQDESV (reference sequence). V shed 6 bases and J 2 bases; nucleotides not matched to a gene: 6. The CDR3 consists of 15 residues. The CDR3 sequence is CASRHGTGGTYEQYF. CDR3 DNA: TGTGCCAGCAGGCACGGGACAGGGGGGACCTACGAGCAGTACTTC. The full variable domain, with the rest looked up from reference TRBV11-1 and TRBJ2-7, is EAEVAQSPRYKITEKSQAVAFWCDPISGHATLYWYRQILGQGPELLVQFQDESVVDDSQLPKDRFSAERLKGVDSTLKIQPAELGDSAMYLCASRHGTGGTYEQYFGPGTRLTVT.

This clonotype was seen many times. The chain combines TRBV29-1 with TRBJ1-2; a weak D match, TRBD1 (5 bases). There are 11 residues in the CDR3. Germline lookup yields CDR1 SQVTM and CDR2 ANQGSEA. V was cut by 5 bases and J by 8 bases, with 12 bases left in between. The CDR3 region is CSVKEGVGYTF. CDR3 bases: TGCAGCGTTAAGGAAGGGGTCGGCTACACCTTC.

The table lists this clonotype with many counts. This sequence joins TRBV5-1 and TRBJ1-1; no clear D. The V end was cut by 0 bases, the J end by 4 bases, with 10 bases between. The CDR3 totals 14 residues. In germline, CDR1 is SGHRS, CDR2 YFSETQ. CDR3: CASSLGDGSTEAFF. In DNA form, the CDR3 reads TGCGCCAGCAGCTTGGGCGACGGTAGCACTGAAGCTTTCTTT.

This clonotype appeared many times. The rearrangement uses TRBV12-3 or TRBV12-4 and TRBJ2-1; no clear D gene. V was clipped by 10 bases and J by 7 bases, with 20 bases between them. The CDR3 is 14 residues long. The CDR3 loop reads CATAHQGSGNEQFF. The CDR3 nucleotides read TGTGCCACCGCCCACCAAGGCTCCGGGAATGAGCAGTTCTTC.

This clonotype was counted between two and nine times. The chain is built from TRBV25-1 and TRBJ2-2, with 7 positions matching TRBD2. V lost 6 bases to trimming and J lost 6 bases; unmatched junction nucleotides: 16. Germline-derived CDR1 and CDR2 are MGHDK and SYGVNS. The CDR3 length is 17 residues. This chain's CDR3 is CASSGGLSSAGAGELFF. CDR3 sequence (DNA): TGTGCCAGCAGCGGGGGGTTATCTTCGGCTGGCGCCGGGGAGCTGTTTTTT.

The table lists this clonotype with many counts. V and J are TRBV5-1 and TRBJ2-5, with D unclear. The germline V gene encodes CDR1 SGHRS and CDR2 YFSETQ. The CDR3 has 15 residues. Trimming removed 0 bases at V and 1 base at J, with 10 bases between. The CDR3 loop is CASSLGVSLQETQYF. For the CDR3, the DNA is TGCGCCAGCAGCTTGGGGGTTAGCCTCCAAGAGACCCAGTACTTC.

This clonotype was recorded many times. The DNA for the CDR3 is TGTGCCAGCAGCTTGCGGTCCGGGGGGACGAACACCGGGGAGCTGTTTTTT. Amino acids: CASSLRSGGTNTGELFF. The chain has TRBV5-5 and TRBJ2-2, with 7 bases matching TRBD2. Losses at the gene ends were 1 base for V and 0 bases for J; bases not matched to a gene: 6. The CDR3 covers 17 residues. In germline, CDR1 is SGHKS, CDR2 YYEKEE (reference sequence). Full variable domain (missing parts from reference TRBV5-5 and TRBJ2-2): DAGVTQSPTHLIKTRGQQVTLRCSPISGHKSVSWYQQVLGQGPQFIFQYYEKEERGRGNFPDRFSARQFPNYSSELNVNALLLGDSALYLCASSLRSGGTNTGELFFGEGSRLTVL.

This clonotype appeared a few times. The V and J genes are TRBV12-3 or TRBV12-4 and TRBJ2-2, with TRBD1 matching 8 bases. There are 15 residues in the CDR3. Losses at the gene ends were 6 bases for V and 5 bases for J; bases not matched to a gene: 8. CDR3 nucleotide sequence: TGTGCCAGCAGCCGGACAGGGCTAAGGACCGGGGAGCTGTTTTTT. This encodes CASSRTGLRTGELFF.

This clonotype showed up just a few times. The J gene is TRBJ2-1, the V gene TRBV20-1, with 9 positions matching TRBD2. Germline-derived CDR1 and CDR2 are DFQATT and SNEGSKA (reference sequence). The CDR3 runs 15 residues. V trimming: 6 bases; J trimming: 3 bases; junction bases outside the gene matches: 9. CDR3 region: CSAPRGGGVYNEQFF. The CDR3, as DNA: TGCAGTGCGCCGAGAGGCGGGGGGGTCTACAATGAGCAGTTCTTC.